The 21 T cell receptor beta chains listed next were all sequenced from one sample in a study of identical twins (TCRdb year 2016). The library was obtained by 5' RACE. The instrument was an Illumina HiSeq 2000. TCRdb took the public reads, trimmed them with fastp at Q25, ran MiXCR for clone calling and kept in-frame beta chains. Entries are consolidated by CDR3 protein sequence, retaining the most common genes and DNA. The sample table holds approximately 600,000 distinct CDR3 sequences, of which 9.6% were seen once. The top ten hold roughly 3% of the sample. The same data also contributed to another study, on yellow fever vaccine responses in identical twins.

Source material: PBMCs. The source is a young woman in good health.

This clonotype was seen more than once but under ten times. The chain uses TRBV11-2 and TRBJ2-1, with D unclear. V was shortened by 3 bases and J by 0 bases, with 12 bases between the two germline ends. Germline V CDR1 and CDR2: SGHAT, FQNNGV. This CDR3 contains 16 residues. In nucleotides, the CDR3 is TGTGCCAGCAGCTTTTATCGGGTCTTCTCCTACAATGAGCAGTTCTTC. This sequence encodes CASSFYRVFSYNEQFF.

This clonotype turned up a few times. The V call is TRBV5-1, the J call TRBJ2-7; 9 nucleotides align to TRBD2. Germline CDR1 reads SGHRS; CDR2 reads YFSETQ. With V trimmed by 3 bases and J by 2 bases, 12 bases remained unmatched. This CDR3 has 17 residues. This chain's CDR3 is CASSSQRLAESPYEQYF. CDR3 sequence (DNA): TGCGCCAGCAGCTCTCAAAGACTAGCGGAGAGTCCCTACGAGCAGTACTTC.

This clonotype was counted a few times. Its ends do not fully match the called genes, so a read error is possible. The chain links TRBV7-7 to TRBJ2-5, with D tentatively TRBD2 (6 bases). Germline V gene sequence: CDR1 SSHAT, CDR2 FNYEAQ (reference sequence). The CDR3 covers 14 residues. The CDR3 loop reads CASSQRGLQETQYF. The CDR3 DNA sequence: TGTGCTAGCAGCCAAAGGGGACTGCAAGAGACCCAGTACTTC. Complete variable domain (other parts from reference TRBV7-7 and TRBJ2-5): GAGVSQSPRYKVTKRGQDVTLRCDPISSHATLYWYQQALGQGPEFLTYFNYEAQPDKSGLPSDRFSAERPEGSISTLTIQRTEQRDSAMYRCASSQRGLQETQYFGPGTRLLVL.

V gene TRBV20-1 combines with J gene TRBJ2-7, with D perhaps matching TRBD1 (6 bases). The CDR3 consists of 13 residues. Germline V CDR1 and CDR2: DFQATT, SNEGSKA (reference sequence). Deletions cut 6 bases from V and 3 bases from J, with 15 bases between. The CDR3 DNA reads as TGCAGTGCAGAAGCCCAGGGGTACTACGAGCAGTACTTC. It translates to CSAEAQGYYEQYF.

This clonotype was observed a few times. The chain links TRBV6-1 to TRBJ2-1, with D uncertain. Trimming shortened V by 2 bases and J by 6 bases, and 8 bases separated the two germline ends. Per the germline V gene, CDR1 is MNHNS and CDR2 is SASEGT. The CDR3 totals 13 residues. The CDR3 is CASSEPPPNEQFF. CDR3 nucleotides: TGTGCCAGCAGTGAACCCCCGCCCAATGAGCAGTTCTTC.

This clonotype was found a few times. CDR3: CASSPFWTRGGFTGELFF. The CDR3 nucleotides read TGTGCCAGCAGCCCATTTTGGACCAGGGGAGGTTTCACCGGGGAGCTGTTTTTT. V and J are TRBV4-2 and TRBJ2-2; D possibly matches TRBD1 or TRBD2 (6 bases each). CDR1 and CDR2 from the germline V gene are LGHNA and YNFKEQ. Trimming pared 4 bases from V and 4 bases from J, leaving 22 bases between. The CDR3 runs 18 residues.

This rearrangement joins TRBV14 to TRBJ2-2, with TRBD1 identical over 8 bases. The CDR3 is 16 residues long. Germline-derived CDR1 and CDR2 are SGHDN and FVKESK. The J segment lost 5 bases and the V segment lost 4 bases, leaving 9 bases of the junction unmatched. In nucleotides, the CDR3 is TGTGCCAGCAGCCGTCGAGGACAGGGATTTACCGGGGAGCTGTTTTTT. Its translation is CASSRRGQGFTGELFF.

This clonotype was seen ten or more times. CDR3 nucleotides: TGTGCCAGCAGTGACTCTCGGCAGGGCCATTACAATGAGCAGTTCTTC. The encoded protein is CASSDSRQGHYNEQFF. The chain is built from TRBV6-4 and TRBJ2-1; D might be TRBD1 (5 bases). The CDR3 loop spans 16 amino acids. V lost 0 bases to trimming and J lost 4 bases, with 13 bases between them. Per germline, CDR1 MRHNA and CDR2 SNTAGT.

This chain joins TRBV2 and TRBJ2-7; 8 bases line up with TRBD1. The V gene's germline CDR1 is SNHLY and CDR2 FYNNEI. J lost 4 bases, V lost 0 bases, and 5 bases had no gene match. This CDR3 spans 15 amino acids. Written as DNA, the CDR3 is TGTGCCAGCAGTGAAGCACGGACAGGGTGGTACGAGCAGTACTTC. Amino acid sequence: CASSEARTGWYEQYF.

The CDR3, as DNA: TGCGCCAGCAGCTTGGACAGGGGACCAGGTGAGCAGTACTTC. This sequence encodes CASSLDRGPGEQYF. V usage is TRBV5-1 and J usage is TRBJ2-7; TRBD1 aligns across 7 bases. Germline assignment: CDR1 SGHRS and CDR2 YFSETQ. The CDR3 is 14 residues long. The V gene end was trimmed by 0 bases and the J gene end by 7 bases; junction bases not matched to a gene: 7. Full variable domain (outside the CDR3, taken from reference TRBV5-1 and TRBJ2-7): KAGVTQTPRYLIKTRGQQVTLSCSPISGHRSVSWYQQTPGQGLQFLFEYFSETQRNKGNFPGRFSGRQFSNSRSEMNVSTLELGDSALYLCASSLDRGPGEQYFGPGTRLTVT.

This rearrangement joins TRBV10-3 to TRBJ2-6; the D is unclear. The CDR3 loop spans 14 amino acids. V lost 6 bases and J lost 0, with 6 bases in between. Germline values: CDR1 ENHRY, CDR2 SYGVKD. CDR3 bases: TGTGCCATCAGAGAAAGCTCTGGGGCCAACGTCCTGACTTTC. Encoded protein: CAIRESSGANVLTF.

This clonotype has at least ten counts. The V and J genes are TRBV12-3 or TRBV12-4 and TRBJ2-1; no clear D. Trimming took off 3 bases at V and 8 bases at J, with 14 bases between the two ends. The CDR3 extends over 14 amino acids. The CDR3 region is CASSFWLDRDEQFF. In nucleotides, the CDR3 is TGTGCCAGCAGTTTTTGGCTAGATAGGGATGAGCAGTTCTTC.

This clonotype was counted between two and nine times. CDR3 residues: CASSDTAGDNEQFF. Here the CDR3 DNA reads TGTGCCAGCAGTGACACCGCGGGGGACAATGAGCAGTTCTTC. This rearrangement joins TRBV6-4 to TRBJ2-1; 7 bases are a match to TRBD2. CDR3 length equals 14 residues. Trimming cost V 2 bases and J 5 bases; bases outside gene matches: 3. The V gene's germline CDR1 is MRHNA and CDR2 SNTAGT.

This clonotype has a handful of counts. The V gene is TRBV30, the J gene TRBJ2-1; 14 nucleotides align to TRBD2. CDR3 length: 15 amino acids. Germline values: CDR1 GTSNPN, CDR2 SVGIG (reference sequence). V trimming: 3 bases; J trimming: 7 bases; junction bases outside the gene matches: 5. The CDR3 region is CAWSGLAGGRNEQFF. In DNA, the CDR3 is TGTGCCTGGAGCGGACTAGCGGGGGGCCGGAATGAGCAGTTCTTC.

This clonotype was picked up many times. The rearrangement joins TRBV7-9 to TRBJ2-1; the D call may be TRBD1 or TRBD2 (5 bases each). V shed 1 base and J shed 7 bases, with 11 bases lying between them. Germline CDR1 and CDR2: SEHNR and FQNEAQ (reference sequence). CDR3 size: 14 residues. This CDR3 is CASSLGLGTNEQFF. The CDR3 nucleotides are TGTGCCAGCAGCTTAGGTTTAGGGACGAATGAGCAGTTCTTC.

This clonotype was counted only a few times. V usage is TRBV29-1 and J usage is TRBJ2-3; TRBD1 agrees at 10 bases. With 0 bases clipped from V and 3 bases from J, the junction kept 15 bases outside the gene matches. This CDR3 is 19 amino acids long. Germline CDR1 and CDR2: SQVTM and ANQGSEA. CDR3 sequence (DNA): TGCAGCGTTGAAGAAATCTGGCATACCTCGGGACAGGGGACAGATACGCAGTATTTT. This gives the protein CSVEEIWHTSGQGTDTQYF.

This clonotype was counted only a few times. Germline is not matched at one junction end, which may reflect a read error. The chain joins TRBV11-1 to TRBJ2-1; 10 nucleotides align to TRBD2. The germline CDR1 and CDR2 sequences are SGHAT and FQDESV (reference sequence). The CDR3 covers 15 residues. Written as DNA, the CDR3 is TGTGCCAGCAGCCTAGCGGGGGAGTTGCACAATGAGCAGTTCTTC. It translates to CASSLAGELHNEQFF.

This clonotype was recorded a few times. This chain joins TRBV10-3 and TRBJ2-3; 8 bases match TRBD1. The CDR3 length is 17 residues. Germline V gives CDR1 ENHRY, CDR2 SYGVKD. V shed 4 bases, J shed 0 bases, and the junction held 9 bases outside the gene matches. Here the CDR3 reads CAISGSQGGLSTDTQYF. Here the CDR3 DNA reads TGTGCCATCAGTGGTTCACAGGGGGGCCTAAGCACAGATACGCAGTATTTT.

This clonotype was counted between two and nine times. The chain joins TRBV24-1 to TRBJ2-7, with a possible D match to TRBD1 (5 bases). CDR1 KGHDR and CDR2 SFDVKD come from the germline V gene. V lost 5 bases, J lost 4 bases, and 17 bases lay in between. The CDR3 length is 15 residues. The CDR3 reads CATSGGTGLLYEQYF. In nucleotides, the CDR3 is TGTGCCACCAGTGGCGGCACAGGTCTACTGTACGAGCAGTACTTC.

This clonotype appeared many times. The chain is built from TRBV4-1 and TRBJ1-2; D remains ambiguous. The V and J ends lost 3 bases and 7 bases respectively, with 21 bases between them. The CDR3 has 16 residues. Germline CDR1 is MGHRA and CDR2 is YSYEKL. The CDR3 DNA reads TGCGCCAGCAGCCAGGTCTCCTCTGGGGTCCCGGGTGGCTACACCTTC. It translates to CASSQVSSGVPGGYTF.

The V gene is TRBV15, the J gene TRBJ2-7; the match to TRBD1 covers 9 bases. V was pared by 1 base and J by 4 bases, with 5 bases of the junction left unmatched. This CDR3 is built from 15 residues. Germline CDR1 is LNHNV and CDR2 is YYDKDF (reference sequence). The CDR3 loop is CATSRGNRGLYEQYF. The CDR3 coding sequence is TGTGCCACCAGCAGAGGTAACAGGGGGCTTTACGAGCAGTACTTC.